The rows below give T cell receptor beta chains drawn from one sample of a study of T-cell reconstitution after alpha-beta-depleted transplantation in children. TCRdb reanalysed the PCR reads using MiXCR and keeps one entry per CDR3 protein. Of hundreds of thousands of distinct CDR3 sequences listed, 20% to 30% are singletons. The starting material was PBMCs, mostly from graft donor cells, obtained 360 days after TCRalphabeta/CD19-depleted stem cell transplant. These receptors originate from a female patient aged 2-10 years who had a stem cell transplant for congenital amegakaryocytic thrombocytopenia, so the T cells may come from the graft donor. CDR3s include the opening cysteine and the closing phenylalanine or tryptophan. The D gene is left open where the match is weak. Not all rows give a size; the values are once, few, many and, for expanded clones, a class.

J: TRBJ2-1
D: .
V: TRBV6-1
size: .
CDR3: CASSRQGLSYNEQFF
DNA: TGTGCCAGCAGTAGGCAGGGACTGAGCTACAATGAGCAGTTCTTC

J: TRBJ2-1
D: .
V: TRBV6-6
size: few
CDR3: CASSYEDVNEQFF
DNA: TGTGCCAGCAGTTACGAGGACGTTAATGAGCAGTTCTTC

J: TRBJ2-6
D: TRBD1
V: TRBV11-2
size: .
CDR3: CASSLGQGSYSGANVLTF
DNA: TGTGCCAGCAGCTTAGGACAGGGGTCTTACTCTGGGGCCAACGTCCTGACTTTC

J: TRBJ2-5
D: .
V: TRBV18
size: few
CDR3: CASSRSFQETQYF
DNA: TGTGCCAGCTCGAGGAGTTTCCAAGAGACCCAGTACTTC

J: TRBJ2-5
D: TRBD1
V: TRBV5-1
size: many
CDR3: CASSSVWTGGAQETQYF
DNA: TGCGCCAGCAGCTCGGTATGGACAGGGGGAGCTCAAGAGACCCAGTACTTC

J: TRBJ1-1
D: .
V: TRBV5-4
size: many
CDR3: CASSLGHRNTEAFF
DNA: TGTGCCAGCAGCTTGGGACACAGGAACACTGAAGCTTTCTTT

J: TRBJ1-3
D: .
V: TRBV4-2
size: few
CDR3: CASSQEGQPGNTIYF
DNA: TGTGCCAGCAGCCAAGAAGGACAGCCTGGAAACACCATATATTTT

J: TRBJ1-4
D: .
V: TRBV29-1
size: .
CDR3: CSVVFVGRGEKLFF
DNA: TGCAGCGTTGTTTTCGTGGGCAGGGGCGAAAAACTGTTTTTT

J: TRBJ1-1
D: TRBD1
V: TRBV12-3/TRBV12-4
size: few
CDR3: CASSRAGGVTEAFF
DNA: TGTGCCAGCAGCCGAGCAGGGGGTGTGACTGAAGCTTTCTTT

J: TRBJ2-1
D: TRBD2
V: TRBV19
size: .
CDR3: CASSHSVSGDIYNEQFF
DNA: TGTGCCAGTAGTCATTCGGTGAGCGGGGATATCTACAATGAGCAGTTCTTC

J: TRBJ2-2
D: .
V: TRBV11-2
size: .
CDR3: CASSYALGNTGELFF
DNA: TGTGCCAGCAGCTACGCCCTAGGGAACACCGGGGAGCTGTTTTTT

J: TRBJ1-1
D: TRBD1
V: TRBV29-1
size: many
CDR3: CSVYRGAEAFF
DNA: TGCAGCGTTTACAGGGGTGCCGAAGCTTTCTTT

J: TRBJ1-1
D: .
V: TRBV5-1
size: .
CDR3: CASSITGRRGEAFF
DNA: TGCGCCAGCAGCATTACAGGGCGTCGGGGTGAAGCTTTCTTT

J: TRBJ1-4
D: TRBD1
V: TRBV20-1
size: few
CDR3: CSARGGQGSEKLFF
DNA: TGCAGTGCTAGAGGAGGACAGGGGAGCGAAAAACTGTTTTTT

J: TRBJ2-7
D: .
V: TRBV20-1
size: few
CDR3: CSARYGRWGAYEQYF
DNA: TGCAGTGCTAGATACGGCAGGTGGGGGGCCTACGAGCAGTACTTC

J: TRBJ2-5
D: .
V: TRBV12-3/TRBV12-4
size: .
CDR3: CASSLSAFQETQYF
DNA: TGTGCCAGCAGTTTATCCGCGTTTCAAGAGACCCAGTACTTC

J: TRBJ2-3
D: .
V: TRBV20-1
size: .
CDR3: CSASGATQSTDTQYF
DNA: TGCAGTGCTAGTGGGGCTACCCAAAGCACAGATACGCAGTATTTT

J: TRBJ2-5
D: TRBD1
V: TRBV12-3/TRBV12-4
size: many
CDR3: CASSRQGAETQYF
DNA: TGTGCCAGCAGTCGACAGGGGGCTGAGACCCAGTACTTC

J: TRBJ2-3
D: .
V: TRBV7-9
size: few
CDR3: CASSLPYRRVQYF
DNA: TGTGCCAGCAGCTTACCCTACAGACGAGTGCAGTATTTT

J: TRBJ1-1
D: .
V: TRBV10-3
size: .
CDR3: CAISEQLGEAFF
DNA: TGTGCCATCAGTGAGCAATTAGGAGAAGCTTTCTTT

J: TRBJ2-1
D: TRBD1
V: TRBV7-2
size: .
CDR3: CASSSDRGTVNEQFF
DNA: TGTGCCAGCAGCTCCGACAGGGGCACAGTCAATGAGCAGTTCTTC

J: TRBJ2-7
D: TRBD2
V: TRBV6-1
size: .
CDR3: CASTGTSSYEQYF
DNA: TGTGCCAGCACCGGGACTAGCTCCTACGAGCAGTACTTC

J: TRBJ2-2
D: .
V: TRBV5-1
size: .
CDR3: CASSLSGPTSTGELFF
DNA: TGCGCCAGCAGCTTGTCGGGACCGACTTCAACCGGGGAGCTGTTTTTT

J: TRBJ2-7
D: .
V: TRBV20-1
size: .
CDR3: CSARPQGQAYEQYF
DNA: TGCAGTGCTAGGCCTCAAGGACAAGCCTACGAGCAGTACTTC

J: TRBJ1-4
D: TRBD1
V: TRBV9
size: many
CDR3: CASSTTVGQGVEKLFF
DNA: TGTGCCAGCAGCACCACCGTCGGACAGGGGGTTGAAAAACTGTTTTTT

J: TRBJ1-1
D: .
V: TRBV5-1
size: few
CDR3: CASSLEHWNTEAFF
DNA: TGCGCCAGCAGCTTGGAACACTGGAACACTGAAGCTTTCTTT

J: TRBJ2-2
D: .
V: TRBV4-1
size: .
CDR3: CASSPMRETGNTGELFF
DNA: TGCGCCAGCAGCCCTATGAGGGAGACAGGGAACACCGGGGAGCTGTTTTTT

J: TRBJ2-7
D: .
V: TRBV5-1
size: .
CDR3: CASSFQTSLEQYF
DNA: TGCGCCAGCAGCTTCCAGACTAGTCTCGAGCAGTACTTC

J: TRBJ2-3
D: .
V: TRBV5-1
size: few
CDR3: CASSLDGDGTDTQYF
DNA: TGCGCCAGCAGCTTGGATGGGGATGGGACAGATACGCAGTATTTT

J: TRBJ1-5
D: .
V: TRBV12-3/TRBV12-4
size: .
CDR3: CASSLGLGLPNQPQHF
DNA: TGTGCCAGCAGTTTGGGCTTGGGGTTGCCCAATCAGCCCCAGCATTTT

J: TRBJ1-1
D: .
V: TRBV4-3
size: many
CDR3: CASSHYPGPELNTEAFF
DNA: TGCGCCAGCAGCCATTACCCGGGGCCGGAGTTGAACACTGAAGCTTTCTTT

J: TRBJ2-7
D: TRBD2
V: TRBV4-1
size: few
CDR3: CASSHVDGGSYEQYF
DNA: TGCGCCAGCAGCCACGTGGACGGGGGGTCCTACGAGCAGTACTTC

J: TRBJ2-5
D: .
V: TRBV7-9
size: few
CDR3: CASSLGSRMETQYF
DNA: TGTGCCAGCAGCTTAGGGTCGAGAATGGAGACCCAGTACTTC

J: TRBJ1-2
D: .
V: TRBV6-5
size: .
CDR3: CASSYDSGTSYGYTF
DNA: TGTGCCAGCAGTTACGATTCCGGGACAAGCTATGGCTACACCTTC

J: TRBJ2-2
D: .
V: TRBV4-3
size: many
CDR3: CASSRTSTGELFF
DNA: TGCGCCAGCAGTCGGACAAGCACCGGGGAGCTGTTTTTT

J: TRBJ2-1
D: .
V: TRBV7-8
size: few
CDR3: CASSLDPSYNEQFF
DNA: TGTGCCAGCAGCTTAGATCCCTCCTACAATGAGCAGTTCTTC

J: TRBJ2-7
D: TRBD2
V: TRBV10-2
size: .
CDR3: CASSVTSGSGYEQYF
DNA: TGCGCCAGCAGTGTCACTAGCGGGAGCGGTTACGAGCAGTACTTC

J: TRBJ2-7
D: .
V: TRBV12-3/TRBV12-4
size: .
CDR3: CASTSGRVYEQYF
DNA: TGTGCCAGCACCTCCGGGAGAGTCTACGAGCAGTACTTC

J: TRBJ2-3
D: .
V: TRBV5-1
size: .
CDR3: CASSLQGGTDTQYF
DNA: TGCGCCAGCAGCTTGCAGGGCGGCACAGATACGCAGTATTTT

J: TRBJ2-7
D: TRBD2
V: TRBV10-3
size: .
CDR3: CAISESPSGDPYEQYF
DNA: TGTGCCATCAGTGAGAGCCCTAGCGGCGATCCCTACGAGCAGTACTTC